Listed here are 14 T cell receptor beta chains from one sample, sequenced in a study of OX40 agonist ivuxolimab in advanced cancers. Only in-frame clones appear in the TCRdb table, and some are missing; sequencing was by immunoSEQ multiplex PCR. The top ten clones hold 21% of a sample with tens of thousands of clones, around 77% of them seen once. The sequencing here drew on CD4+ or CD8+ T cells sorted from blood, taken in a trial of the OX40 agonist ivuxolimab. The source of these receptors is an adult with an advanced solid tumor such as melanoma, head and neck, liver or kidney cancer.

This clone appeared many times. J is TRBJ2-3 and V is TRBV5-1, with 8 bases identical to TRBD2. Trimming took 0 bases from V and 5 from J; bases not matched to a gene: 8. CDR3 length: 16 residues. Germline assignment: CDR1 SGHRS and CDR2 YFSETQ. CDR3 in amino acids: CASSLAGAGGIDTQYF. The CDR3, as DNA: TGCGCCAGCAGCTTGGCCGGGGCGGGGGGCATAGATACGCAGTATTTT.

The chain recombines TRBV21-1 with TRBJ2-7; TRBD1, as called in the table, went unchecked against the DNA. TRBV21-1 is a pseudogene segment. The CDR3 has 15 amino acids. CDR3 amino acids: CASSKVGDRGCEQYF. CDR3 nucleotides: TGTGCCAGCAGCAAAGTTGGGGACAGGGGGTGCGAGCAGTACTTC.

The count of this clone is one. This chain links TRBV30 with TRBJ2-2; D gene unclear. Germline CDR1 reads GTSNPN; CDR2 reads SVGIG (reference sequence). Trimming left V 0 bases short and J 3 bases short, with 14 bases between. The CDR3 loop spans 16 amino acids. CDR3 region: CAWSVTQIAHTGELFF. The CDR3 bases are TGTGCCTGGAGTGTAACGCAGATAGCCCACACCGGGGAGCTGTTTTTT.

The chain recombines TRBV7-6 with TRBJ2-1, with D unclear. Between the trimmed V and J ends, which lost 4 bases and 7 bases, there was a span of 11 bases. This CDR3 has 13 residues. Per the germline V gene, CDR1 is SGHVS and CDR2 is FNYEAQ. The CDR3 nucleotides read TGTGCCAGCAGCTACCGTTGGGGTAATGAGCAGTTCTTC. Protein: CASSYRWGNEQFF.

The CDR3 here is CASSHSGRGYNEQFF. The CDR3 bases are TGTGCCAGCAGCCACAGCGGGAGGGGCTACAATGAGCAGTTCTTC. This chain uses TRBV7-9 with TRBJ2-1, with 10 bases matching TRBD2. Germline values: CDR1 SEHNR, CDR2 FQNEAQ (reference sequence). The trim removed 5 bases at V and 3 bases at J, leaving 4 bases unmatched. There are 15 residues in the CDR3.

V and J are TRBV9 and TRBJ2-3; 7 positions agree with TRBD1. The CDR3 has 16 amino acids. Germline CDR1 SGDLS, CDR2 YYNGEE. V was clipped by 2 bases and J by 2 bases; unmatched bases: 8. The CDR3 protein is CASSVRGGATTDTQYF. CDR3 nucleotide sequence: TGTGCCAGCAGCGTCCGAGGGGGCGCGACCACAGATACGCAGTATTTT.

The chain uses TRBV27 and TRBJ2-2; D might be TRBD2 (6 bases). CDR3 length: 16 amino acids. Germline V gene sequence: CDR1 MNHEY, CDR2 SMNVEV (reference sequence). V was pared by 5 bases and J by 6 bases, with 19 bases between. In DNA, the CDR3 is TGTGCCAGCAGTCTAACGGGGGTGATTAGGGCCGGGGAGCTGTTTTTT. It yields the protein CASSLTGVIRAGELFF.

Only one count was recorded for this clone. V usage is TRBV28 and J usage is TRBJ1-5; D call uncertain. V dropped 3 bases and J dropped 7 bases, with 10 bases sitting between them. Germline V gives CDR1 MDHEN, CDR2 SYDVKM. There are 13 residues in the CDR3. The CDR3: CASSLNLKQPQHF. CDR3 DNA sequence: TGTGCCAGCAGTTTGAACCTAAAACAGCCCCAGCATTTT.

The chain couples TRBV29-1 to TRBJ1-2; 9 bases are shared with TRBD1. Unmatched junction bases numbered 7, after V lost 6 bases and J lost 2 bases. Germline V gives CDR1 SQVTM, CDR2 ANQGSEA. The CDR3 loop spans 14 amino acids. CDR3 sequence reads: CSVVRDRENYGYTF. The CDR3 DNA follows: TGCAGCGTCGTCCGGGACAGGGAAAACTATGGCTACACCTTC. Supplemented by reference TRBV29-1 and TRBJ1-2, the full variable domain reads SAVISQKPSRDICQRGTSLTIQCQVDSQVTMMFWYRQQPGQSLTLIATANQGSEATYESGFVIDKFPISRPNLTFSTLTVSNMSPEDSSIYLCSVVRDRENYGYTFGSGTRLTVV.

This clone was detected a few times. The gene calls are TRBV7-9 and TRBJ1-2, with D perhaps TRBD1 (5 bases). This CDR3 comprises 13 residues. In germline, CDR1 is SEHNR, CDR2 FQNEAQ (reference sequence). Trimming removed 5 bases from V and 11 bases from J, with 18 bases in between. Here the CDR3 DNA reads TGTGCCAGCAGCCCTTCGGGGCAGATTTCATACACCTTC. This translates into CASSPSGQISYTF.

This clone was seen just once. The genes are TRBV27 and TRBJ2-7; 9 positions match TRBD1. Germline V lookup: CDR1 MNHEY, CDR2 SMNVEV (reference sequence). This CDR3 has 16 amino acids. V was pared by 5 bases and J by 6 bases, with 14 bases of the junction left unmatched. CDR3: CASSPLTGTGFSEQYF. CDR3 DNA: TGTGCCAGCAGTCCACTAACCGGGACAGGGTTCAGCGAGCAGTACTTC.

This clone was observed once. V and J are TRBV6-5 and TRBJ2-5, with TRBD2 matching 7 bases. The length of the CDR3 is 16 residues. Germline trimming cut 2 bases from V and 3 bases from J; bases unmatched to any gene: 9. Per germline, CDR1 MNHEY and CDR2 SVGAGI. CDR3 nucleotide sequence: TGTGCCAGCAGTTACACACTAGCGCCGACCAAAGAGACCCAGTACTTC. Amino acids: CASSYTLAPTKETQYF.

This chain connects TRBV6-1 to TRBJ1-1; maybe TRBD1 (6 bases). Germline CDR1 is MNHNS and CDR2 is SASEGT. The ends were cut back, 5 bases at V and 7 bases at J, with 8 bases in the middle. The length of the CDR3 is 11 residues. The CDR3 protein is CASSQGGEAFF. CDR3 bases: TGTGCCAGCAGTCAAGGGGGTGAAGCTTTCTTT.

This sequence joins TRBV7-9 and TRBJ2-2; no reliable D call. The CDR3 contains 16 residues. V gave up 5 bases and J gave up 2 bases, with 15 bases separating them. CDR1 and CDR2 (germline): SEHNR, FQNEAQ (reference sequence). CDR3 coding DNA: TGTGCCAGCAGCCCCATCGGGTCGGGTAACACCGGGGAGCTGTTTTTT. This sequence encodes CASSPIGSGNTGELFF.